The entry below describes one T cell receptor (beta chain). This entry comes from a study of T cell responses to AZD1222 COVID-19 vaccine. The CDR3 extends over 14 amino acids. Assay: immunoSEQ multiplex PCR; the TCRdb copy retains only in-frame clones and omits some. The table lists about 120,000 clones, about nine tenths of them singletons, with about 4.2% in the top ten. The chain uses TRBV21-1 and TRBJ2-7; TRBD1, the table's D call, lacks a check against the DNA. TRBV21-1 is assigned pseudogene status. The sample was peripheral blood, taken on day 0 of MenACWY control vaccination. The TCR sequence derives from an adult in good health. CDR3 nucleotide sequence: TGTGCCAGCAGCAAAAACGACACTTACTACGAGCAGTACGTC. It codes for CASSKNDTYYEQYV.